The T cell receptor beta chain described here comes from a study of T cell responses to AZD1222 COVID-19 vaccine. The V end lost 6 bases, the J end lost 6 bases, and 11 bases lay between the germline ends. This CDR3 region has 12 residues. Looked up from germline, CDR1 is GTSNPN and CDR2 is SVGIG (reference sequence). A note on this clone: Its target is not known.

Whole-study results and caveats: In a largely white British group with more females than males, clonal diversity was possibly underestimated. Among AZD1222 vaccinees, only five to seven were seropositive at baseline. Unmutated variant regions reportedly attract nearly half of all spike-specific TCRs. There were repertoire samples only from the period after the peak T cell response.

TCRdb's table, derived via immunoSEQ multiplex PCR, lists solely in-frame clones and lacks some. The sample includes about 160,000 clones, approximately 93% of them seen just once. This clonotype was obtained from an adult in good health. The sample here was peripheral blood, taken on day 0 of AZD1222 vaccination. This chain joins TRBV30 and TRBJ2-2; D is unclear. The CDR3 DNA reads TGTGCCTGCTACCTAGGCCCCGGGGAGCTGTTTTTT. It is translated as CACYLGPGELFF.